Listed here is a single T cell receptor (beta chain). The entry originates in a study of blood T cell repertoires in COVID-19. Overall study: Researchers got acute and convalescent COVID-19 samples from the United States, Italy and Spain. Sample material is recorded as cDNA or gDNA derived from T cells, B-cell-depleted T cells, or PBMCs.

Per the authors' pipeline: Using reference gene primer amplification, nucleated cell counts were estimated. The repertoire was sequenced with immunoSEQ multiplex PCR; TCRdb's copy has only in-frame clones and lacks some. For V, J and clone size, that table is used; D and trimming come from the DNA. The table lists approximately 170,000 clones, about 80% of them singletons. CDR1 LNHDA and CDR2 SQIVND come from the germline V gene (reference sequence). The V gene end was trimmed by 4 bases and the J gene end by 2 bases; junction bases not matched to a gene: 8. This CDR3 has 16 residues. The receptor's source is a woman older than 75 with acute or convalescent COVID-19. The chain recombines TRBV19 with TRBJ2-3, with 8 positions matching TRBD1. Specimen: peripheral blood. The CDR3, as DNA: TGTGCCAGTAGTACAGACAGGGGTTTTTTCACAGATACGCAGTATTTT. Protein: CASSTDRGFFTDTQYF. The entire variable domain, with the rest obtained from reference TRBV19 and TRBJ2-3, is as follows: DGGITQSPKYLFRKEGQNVTLSCEQNLNHDAMYWYRQDPGQGLRLIYYSQIVNDFQKGDIAEGYSVSREKKESFPLTVTSAQKNPTAFYLCASSTDRGFFTDTQYFGPGTRLTVL.